The clone carrying this T cell receptor beta chain was observed a few times. Its specificity is not known. Per the germline V gene, CDR1 is LNHDA and CDR2 is SQIVND (reference sequence). The CDR3 is 14 amino acids. Germline trimming cut 2 bases from V and 6 bases from J; bases unmatched to any gene: 6. The data were obtained in a study of cytomegalovirus exposure and HLA in healthy donors. Study findings and constraints: A prior analysis recorded that most TCR beta V segments were productive about 90% or about 30% of the time. Sequencing probably produced one cluster of sequence variants that were highly shared. The study listed 164 cytomegalovirus-associated TCR beta chains.

Researchers ran the PCR with 60 Vbeta and 13 Jbeta primers. How the authors handled the data: An analysis that came later counted tens of millions of unique TCR beta chains, approximately 11 million shared. The protocol was immunoSEQ multiplex PCR, while the TCRdb copy is restricted to in-frame clones and leaves out a portion. V, J and clone size were drawn from that table, and D and trimming were deduced from the DNA. Of some 130,000 clones in the sample, 80% are singletons; the top ten hold around 3.3%. The source material was PBMCs. The chain employs TRBV19 and TRBJ2-7, with 8 bases that match TRBD1. This sequence originates from a male donor in good health and CMV-seronegative. CDR3 region: CASSITPQGAEQYF. The CDR3 DNA sequence: TGTGCCAGTAGTATAACGCCTCAGGGGGCCGAGCAGTACTTC.